A single sample is the source of the 25 T cell receptor beta chains below, sequenced in a study of shared clonotypes between healthy human individuals. The method was immunoSEQ multiplex PCR; TCRdb's version includes in-frame clones alone and lacks a portion of them. The sample lists some 2,500,000 clones, 85% to 95% occurring once. The sample taken for sequencing was naive CD4+ T cells from PBMCs. Subset of the sample: CD45RA+ positively selected. The receptors shown here come from a man younger than 35 in good health. Some clones in this sample may be carry-over from other donors' samples.

This clone showed up just once. In the same sample, other DNA sequences code for this CDR3. The CDR3 DNA sequence: TGCGCCAGCAGCTTGGTACTAGCCGGCAACACCGGGGAGCTGTTTTTT. Residues: CASSLVLAGNTGELFF. The chain recombines TRBV5-1 with TRBJ2-2, with D tentatively TRBD2 (6 bases). CDR3 length: 16 residues. The germline V and J ends were trimmed by 0 bases and 2 bases, with 11 bases remaining between them. Germline V gives CDR1 SGHRS, CDR2 YFSETQ. Full variable domain (missing parts from reference TRBV5-1 and TRBJ2-2): KAGVTQTPRYLIKTRGQQVTLSCSPISGHRSVSWYQQTPGQGLQFLFEYFSETQRNKGNFPGRFSGRQFSNSRSEMNVSTLELGDSALYLCASSLVLAGNTGELFFGEGSRLTVL.

The V gene is TRBV7-2, the J gene TRBJ2-7; TRBD2 agrees at 10 bases. The CDR3 covers 15 residues. CDR1 SGHTA and CDR2 FQGNSA come from the germline V gene. The V gene end was trimmed by 0 bases and the J gene end by 3 bases; junction bases not matched to a gene: 2. This CDR3 is CASSLAASGSYEQYF. The CDR3 DNA reads TGTGCCAGCAGCTTAGCGGCTAGCGGGAGCTACGAGCAGTACTTC.

The CDR3 loop is CASSRGQARLDYGYTF. The CDR3, as DNA: TGCGCCAGCAGCCGAGGCCAGGCCAGACTAGACTATGGCTACACCTTC. This chain links TRBV5-1 with TRBJ1-2; D gene uncertain. The CDR3 totals 16 residues. Trimming shortened V by 4 bases and J by 3 bases, and 19 bases separated the two germline ends. The germline V gene has CDR1 SGHRS and CDR2 YFSETQ.

This clone appeared a single time. The chain has TRBV4-1 and TRBJ2-1; TRBD2 agrees at 7 bases. J was trimmed by 5 bases and V by 1 base; bases with no gene match: 14. The germline V gene has CDR1 MGHRA and CDR2 YSYEKL. The CDR3 totals 18 residues. For the CDR3, the DNA is TGCGCCAGCAGCCAAGTGGGGAGGGGCCTTGGAAGGGACAATGAGCAGTTCTTC. This sequence encodes CASSQVGRGLGRDNEQFF.

This chain connects TRBV5-1 to TRBJ2-1; D is possibly TRBD2 (6 bases). Trimming stripped 2 bases from V and 7 bases from J, with 25 bases between. CDR3 size: 18 residues. The germline gives CDR1 SGHRS, CDR2 YFSETQ. As DNA, the CDR3 is TGCGCCAGCAGCTTTGGGCGATGGGGCGGGAAGGGGATAAATGAGCAGTTCTTC. It yields the protein CASSFGRWGGKGINEQFF. The entire variable domain, with the rest obtained from reference TRBV5-1 and TRBJ2-1, is as follows: KAGVTQTPRYLIKTRGQQVTLSCSPISGHRSVSWYQQTPGQGLQFLFEYFSETQRNKGNFPGRFSGRQFSNSRSEMNVSTLELGDSALYLCASSFGRWGGKGINEQFFGPGTRLTVL.

The chain uses TRBV5-4 and TRBJ1-2; 10 positions agree with TRBD1. The V segment lost 4 bases and the J segment 3 bases; nucleotides outside the gene matches: 6. Germline CDR1 reads SGHNT; CDR2 reads YYREEE (reference sequence). The CDR3 has 15 residues. Here the CDR3 reads CASSQRQGAHYGYTF. The CDR3, as DNA: TGTGCCAGCAGCCAAAGACAGGGGGCGCACTATGGCTACACCTTC.

The chain uses TRBV5-4 and TRBJ1-1; unclear D gene. The germline V gene has CDR1 SGHNT and CDR2 YYREEE (reference sequence). CDR3 length equals 12 residues. Trimming pared 4 bases from V and 7 bases from J, leaving 11 bases between. This chain's CDR3 is CASSPTGDEAFF. The CDR3 DNA sequence: TGTGCCAGCAGCCCGACCGGGGATGAAGCTTTCTTT.

CDR3 coding DNA: TGTGCCAGCAGCGTCACCAGGACAGGGGGCACAGATACGCAGTATTTT. Protein: CASSVTRTGGTDTQYF. The chain combines TRBV11-2 with TRBJ2-3; 9 nucleotides match TRBD1. This CDR3 spans 16 amino acids. Germline V gene data show CDR1 as SGHAT and CDR2 as FQNNGV. V trimming: 5 bases; J trimming: 1 base; junction bases outside the gene matches: 7.

The chain couples TRBV6-4 to TRBJ2-6, with no clear D. V was pared by 5 bases and J by 0 bases, with 11 bases between. Germline lookup yields CDR1 MRHNA and CDR2 SNTAGT. The CDR3 is made up of 16 amino acids. CDR3 in amino acids: CASSRVFSSGANVLTF. Here the CDR3 DNA reads TGTGCCAGCAGTCGAGTATTTAGCTCTGGGGCCAACGTCCTGACTTTC.

The V gene is TRBV11-2, the J gene TRBJ2-1; the match to TRBD2 covers 7 bases. The germline gives CDR1 SGHAT, CDR2 FQNNGV. The CDR3 has 15 amino acids. V lost 4 bases and J lost 6; bases outside the gene matches: 9. The CDR3 coding sequence is TGTGCCAGCAGCTCCGGACGCGGGAGACGCAATGAGCAGTTCTTC. It encodes CASSSGRGRRNEQFF. Based on the CDR3 plus reference TRBV11-2 and TRBJ2-1, the full variable domain is EAGVAQSPRYKIIEKRQSVAFWCNPISGHATLYWYQQILGQGPKLLIQFQNNGVVDDSQLPKDRFSAERLKGVDSTLKIQPAKLEDSAVYLCASSSGRGRRNEQFFGPGTRLTVL.

This rearrangement joins TRBV6-1 to TRBJ2-7; TRBD2 matches 13 bases. J was trimmed by 6 bases and V by 2 bases; bases with no gene match: 7. The V gene's germline CDR1 is MNHNS and CDR2 SASEGT. CDR3 length: 16 amino acids. The CDR3 sequence is CASSETRTSGRLEQYF. The CDR3 DNA reads as TGTGCCAGCAGTGAAACCCGGACTAGCGGGAGACTCGAGCAGTACTTC.

The chain carries TRBV7-2 and TRBJ2-3; possible D gene TRBD2, 6 bases. The CDR3 has 16 residues. Trimming left V 1 base short and J 2 bases short, with 13 bases between. The V gene's germline CDR1 is SGHTA and CDR2 FQGNSA. The CDR3, as DNA: TGTGCCAGCAGCTTAGTGGGAGGCCAGATCACAGATACGCAGTATTTT. As protein: CASSLVGGQITDTQYF.

This clone was observed once. The chain couples TRBV14 to TRBJ2-4; D possibly corresponds to TRBD1 (5 bases). The CDR3 has 18 amino acids. Germline lookup yields CDR1 SGHDN and CDR2 FVKESK. Deletions cut 3 bases from V and 0 bases from J, with 18 bases between. The CDR3 DNA reads as TGTGCCAGCAGCCAGGAGAGACAGCTCGGGTTAGCCAAAAACATTCAGTACTTC. Translation: CASSQERQLGLAKNIQYF.

The rearrangement uses TRBV12-5 and TRBJ2-3; D gene uncertain. Germline CDR1 is LGHNT and CDR2 is FRNRAP. The CDR3 consists of 12 residues. Trimming took off 6 bases at V and 4 bases at J, with 8 bases between the two ends. The CDR3 DNA reads as TGTGCTAGTGGGACCGGTGCAGATACGCAGTATTTT. Translating gives CASGTGADTQYF.

The chain links TRBV19 to TRBJ2-6, with 7 bases matching TRBD1. Trimming took 5 bases from V and 4 from J; bases not matched to a gene: 8. Germline V CDR1 and CDR2: LNHDA, SQIVND (reference sequence). The CDR3 is 16 amino acids. The CDR3 loop reads CASSRTGGEGANVLTF. The DNA of the CDR3 is TGTGCCAGTAGTCGGACAGGAGGAGAAGGGGCCAACGTCCTGACTTTC. The full variable domain, in which reference TRBV19 and TRBJ2-6 provide the parts outside the CDR3, is DGGITQSPKYLFRKEGQNVTLSCEQNLNHDAMYWYRQDPGQGLRLIYYSQIVNDFQKGDIAEGYSVSREKKESFPLTVTSAQKNPTAFYLCASSRTGGEGANVLTFGAGSRLTVL.

About this clone itself: The sample carries other DNA sequences with the same CDR3. The chain couples TRBV9 to TRBJ2-2, with 7 bases fitting TRBD2. This CDR3 spans 13 amino acids. V lost 2 bases to trimming and J lost 5 bases; unmatched junction nucleotides: 0. Germline lookup yields CDR1 SGDLS and CDR2 YYNGEE. The CDR3 DNA sequence: TGTGCCAGCAGCGTCGGGGGGACCGGGGAGCTGTTTTTT. Its protein product is CASSVGGTGELFF.

On this clone: The same CDR3 can be traced to other DNA sequences in this sample. The chain recombines TRBV5-1 with TRBJ2-5; 10 nucleotides line up with TRBD1. V dropped 4 bases and J dropped 3; count of bases not matched to a gene: 6. CDR3 size: 15 residues. Germline loops: CDR1 SGHRS, CDR2 YFSETQ. As DNA, the CDR3 is TGCGCCAGCAGCCAGACCGGGACAGGGGAAGAGACCCAGTACTTC. Its translation: CASSQTGTGEETQYF.

The CDR3 region has the DNA TGCGCCAGCAGACCGACAGGGGACTATGGCTACACCTTC. Amino acids: CASRPTGDYGYTF. The V gene is TRBV4-1, the J gene TRBJ1-2; TRBD1 agrees at 8 bases. Germline values: CDR1 MGHRA, CDR2 YSYEKL. This CDR3 is built from 13 residues. Trimming removed 6 bases from V and 3 bases from J; junction bases left unmatched: 3.

CDR3 sequence reads: CASSPTNLAAAYNEQFF. The CDR3 DNA reads TGTGCCAGCTCACCAACGAACCTAGCGGCAGCCTACAATGAGCAGTTCTTC. The chain joins TRBV18 to TRBJ2-1, with TRBD2 matching over 7 bases. The CDR3 is 17 amino acids. The V gene's germline CDR1 is KGHSH and CDR2 LQKENI. The trim removed 2 bases at V and 2 bases at J, leaving 9 bases unmatched.

This chain connects TRBV6-1 to TRBJ2-7, with D perhaps TRBD1 (6 bases). The CDR3 consists of 13 residues. Germline CDR1 is MNHNS and CDR2 is SASEGT. V lost 7 bases, J lost 2 bases, and 12 bases lay in between. The CDR3, as DNA: TGTGCCAGCAAACCGGACAGCCCCTACGAGCAGTACTTC. Protein product: CASKPDSPYEQYF.

The chain has TRBV2 and TRBJ2-3; D gene unclear. CDR1 and CDR2 (germline): SNHLY, FYNNEI. The ends were cut back, 6 bases at V and 14 bases at J, with 12 bases in the middle. The CDR3 consists of 10 residues. CDR3: CASSETFLYF. Here the CDR3 DNA reads TGTGCCAGCAGCGAAACTTTTCTGTATTTT.

The chain employs TRBV28 and TRBJ2-3; the D is unclear. The CDR3 extends over 12 amino acids. The V end lost 6 bases, the J end lost 5 bases, and 9 bases lay between the germline ends. Germline CDR1 and CDR2: MDHEN and SYDVKM. CDR3 bases: TGTGCCAGCAGGGGCACGTTAGATACGCAGTATTTT. It codes for CASRGTLDTQYF.

The rearrangement uses TRBV5-1 and TRBJ1-2; 9 bases agree with TRBD1. Unmatched junction bases numbered 7, after V lost 0 bases and J lost 4 bases. In germline, CDR1 is SGHRS, CDR2 YFSETQ. The CDR3 consists of 16 residues. This CDR3 is CASSLAGTGLAYGYTF. The CDR3 coding sequence is TGCGCCAGCAGCTTGGCCGGGACAGGGCTGGCCTATGGCTACACCTTC.

V usage is TRBV30 and J usage is TRBJ1-1; D call uncertain. V was shortened by 1 base and J by 8 bases, with 8 bases between the two germline ends. Germline values: CDR1 GTSNPN, CDR2 SVGIG (reference sequence). This CDR3 is 11 amino acids long. The CDR3 region is CAWSARTEAFF. CDR3 DNA sequence: TGTGCCTGGAGTGCGAGAACAGAAGCTTTCTTT.

This chain connects TRBV19 to TRBJ1-2; D is uncertain. The CDR3 consists of 16 residues. Germline-derived CDR1 and CDR2 are LNHDA and SQIVND (reference sequence). Trimming left V 4 bases short and J 8 bases short, with 23 bases between. CDR3 protein: CASSTYPSAPGRGYTF. CDR3 DNA sequence: TGTGCCAGTAGTACATACCCGAGCGCCCCCGGGCGAGGCTACACCTTC.